This T cell receptor beta chain is drawn from a study of blood T cell repertoires in COVID-19 (dated by TCRdb to the early 2020s). A note on the overall study: Samples from collaborators originated in the United States, Italy and Spain and spanned both the acute and convalescent phases of COVID-19. The repertoires were released in a freely available public database intended as a resource for research on the immune response to SARS-CoV-2. Samples came from the ongoing ImmuneRACE study (first 160 participants) plus 1,254 subjects from 6 global collaborators. A de-identified subject ID, COVID-19 status, age in years and sex were almost always included in the sample metadata. Deeply sampled blood TCRbeta repertoires from subjects exposed to, actively infected with, or recovered from COVID-19 were included in the dataset. The prospective study material was composed of cDNA or gDNA derived from T cells, B-cell-depleted T cells, or PBMCs. Where available, HLA class I and class II types were taken from metadata supplied by the sample provider and were not determined by assay-based typing. The study at large found these results: How much clinical and demographic metadata was included differed by source and by participant, and the metadata was provided uncurated.

TCRbeta CDR3 regions were amplified from genomic DNA using the immunoSEQ Assay, a bias-controlled multiplex PCR. The authors processed their data as follows. The number of nucleated cells in each sample was estimated from the amplification of reference gene primers within the assay. Sequence reads were collapsed and filtered to measure the absolute abundance of every unique TCRbeta CDR3 rearrangement. For each sample, productive Simpson clonality was calculated as the square root of Simpson's diversity index over productive rearrangements. What TCRdb holds here is the immuneACCESS table cut down to in-frame rearrangements. Part of the clones is not present; checked against another copy, under half of the missing clones reflect an unresolved V gene, and the others are unexplained. V, J and clone size reflect that table, while D and trimming were determined from the DNA. The sample table records roughly 170,000 clones; 70% to 85% of these occur just once. Of the sample, more than 10% falls within the top ten clones.

On this clone: Its antigen remains unidentified. There are no base qualities to consult, and no much larger clone falls within one base.

Participants in the prospective study were enrolled through a virtual design, were aged roughly 18 to 95 years, and lived in fewer than 30 United States geographic areas. To assign participants to cohorts, the prospective study relied on clinical history that participants themselves reported in a screening survey and a study questionnaire. ImmuneRACE Cohort 3 recovered participants were defined by two consecutive negative NP/OP PCR tests, healthcare professional clearance, or symptom resolution. In the prospective study, whole blood, serum and a nasopharyngeal or oropharyngeal swab were collected from each participant by mobile phlebotomists. Over an approximately 2-month period, participants in the prospective study had the option of providing additional blood draws and questionnaires. Before DNA extraction, blood samples from the prospective study were shipped at room temperature or frozen. Measured from the cysteine to the phenylalanine, the CDR3 is 14 residues long. Just the 42-base CDR3 DNA is kept, in frame starting at base 1. From the germline V gene, CDR1 is SGHRS and CDR2 is YFSETQ. V is clipped by 0 bases and J by 4 bases, and the sequence between their germline boundaries is 8 bases long.

The source material was PBMCs or T cells enriched from blood (not recorded which). Recombination linked TRBV5-1 to TRBJ2-1; no confident D gene assignment can be made. This clonotype was obtained from a man aged 50 to 60 who had recovered from COVID-19. DNA sequence: TGCGCCAGCAGCTTGGTCGCGACATACAATGAGCAGTTCTTC. Its translation reads: CASSLVATYNEQFF.